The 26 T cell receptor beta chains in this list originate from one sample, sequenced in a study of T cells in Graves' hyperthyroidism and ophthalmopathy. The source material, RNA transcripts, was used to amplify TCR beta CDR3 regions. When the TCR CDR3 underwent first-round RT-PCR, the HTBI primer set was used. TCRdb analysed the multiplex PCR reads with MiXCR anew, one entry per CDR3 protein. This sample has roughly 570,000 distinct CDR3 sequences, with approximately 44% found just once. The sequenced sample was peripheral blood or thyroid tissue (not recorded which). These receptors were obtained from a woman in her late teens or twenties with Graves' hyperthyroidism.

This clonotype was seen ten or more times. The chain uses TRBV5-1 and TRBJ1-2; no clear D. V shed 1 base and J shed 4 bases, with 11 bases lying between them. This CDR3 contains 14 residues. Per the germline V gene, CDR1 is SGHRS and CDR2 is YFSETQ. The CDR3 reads CASSLSTFSYGYTF. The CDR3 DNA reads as TGCGCCAGCAGCTTGTCCACCTTCAGCTATGGCTACACCTTC.

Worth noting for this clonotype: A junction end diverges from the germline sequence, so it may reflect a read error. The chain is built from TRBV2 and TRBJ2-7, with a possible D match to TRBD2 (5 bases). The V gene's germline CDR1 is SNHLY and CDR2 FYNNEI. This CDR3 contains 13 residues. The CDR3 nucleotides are TGCGCCAGCGCTAGCAGTTATACCTTCGAGCAGTACTTC. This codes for CASASSYTFEQYF.

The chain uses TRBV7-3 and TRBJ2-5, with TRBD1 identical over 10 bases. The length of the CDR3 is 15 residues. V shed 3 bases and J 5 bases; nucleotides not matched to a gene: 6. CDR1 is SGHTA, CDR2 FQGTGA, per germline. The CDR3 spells CASSFTGTGEETQYF. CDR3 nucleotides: TGTGCCAGCAGCTTTACCGGGACAGGGGAGGAGACCCAGTACTTC.

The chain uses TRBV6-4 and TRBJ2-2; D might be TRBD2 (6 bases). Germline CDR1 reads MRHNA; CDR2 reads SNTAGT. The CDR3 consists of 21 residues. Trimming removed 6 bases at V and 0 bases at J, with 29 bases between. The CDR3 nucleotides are TGTGCCAGCAGACCCCGGGCGGCGGGAACCAACCTTATCGCGAACACCGGGGAGCTGTTTTTT. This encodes CASRPRAAGTNLIANTGELFF.

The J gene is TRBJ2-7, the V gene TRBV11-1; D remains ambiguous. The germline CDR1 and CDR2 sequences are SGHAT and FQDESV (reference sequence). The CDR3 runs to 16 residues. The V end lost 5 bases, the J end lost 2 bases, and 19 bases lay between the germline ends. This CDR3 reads CASSPSRQTFAYEQYF. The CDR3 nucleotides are TGTGCCAGCAGCCCCAGTCGACAAACCTTTGCCTACGAGCAGTACTTC.

This CDR3 is CASSLRGMSSYEQYF. The DNA for the CDR3 is TGTGCCAGCAGTTTAAGGGGGATGAGCTCCTACGAGCAGTACTTC. The rearrangement uses TRBV7-9 and TRBJ2-7; possibly TRBD1 for D (6 bases). Trimming left V 6 bases short and J 0 bases short, with 15 bases between. CDR3 length equals 15 residues. Looked up from germline, CDR1 is SEHNR and CDR2 is FQNEAQ (reference sequence). Based on the CDR3 plus reference TRBV7-9 and TRBJ2-7, the full variable domain is DTGVSQNPRHKITKRGQNVTFRCDPISEHNRLYWYRQTLGQGPEFLTYFQNEAQLEKSRLLSDRFSAERPKGSFSTLEIQRTEQGDSAMYLCASSLRGMSSYEQYFGPGTRLTVT.

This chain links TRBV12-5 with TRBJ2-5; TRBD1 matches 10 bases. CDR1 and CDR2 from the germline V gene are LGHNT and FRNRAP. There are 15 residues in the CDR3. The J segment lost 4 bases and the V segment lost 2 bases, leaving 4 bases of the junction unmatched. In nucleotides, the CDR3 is TGTGCTAGTGGTTTGTCCGGGACAGGGGTAGAGACCCAGTACTTC. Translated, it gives CASGLSGTGVETQYF.

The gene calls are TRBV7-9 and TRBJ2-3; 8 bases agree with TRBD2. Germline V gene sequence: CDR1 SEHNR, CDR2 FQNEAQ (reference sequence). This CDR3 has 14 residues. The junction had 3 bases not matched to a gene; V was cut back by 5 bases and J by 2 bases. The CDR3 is CASSSSGVTDTQYF. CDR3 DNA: TGTGCCAGCAGCAGTAGCGGGGTCACAGATACGCAGTATTTT.

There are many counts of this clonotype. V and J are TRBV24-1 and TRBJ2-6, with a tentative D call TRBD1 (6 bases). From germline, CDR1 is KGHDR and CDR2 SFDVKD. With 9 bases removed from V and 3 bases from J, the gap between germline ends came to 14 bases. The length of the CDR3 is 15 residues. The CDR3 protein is CATLGTGSGANVLTF. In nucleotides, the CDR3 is TGTGCCACCCTCGGAACAGGGAGTGGGGCCAACGTCCTGACTTTC.

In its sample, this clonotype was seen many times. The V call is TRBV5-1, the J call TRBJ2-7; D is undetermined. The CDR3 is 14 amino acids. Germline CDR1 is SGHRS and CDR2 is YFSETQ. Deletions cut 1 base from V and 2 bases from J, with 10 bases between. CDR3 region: CASSLSNIPYEQYF. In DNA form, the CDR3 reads TGCGCCAGCAGCTTGAGTAACATCCCCTACGAGCAGTACTTC.

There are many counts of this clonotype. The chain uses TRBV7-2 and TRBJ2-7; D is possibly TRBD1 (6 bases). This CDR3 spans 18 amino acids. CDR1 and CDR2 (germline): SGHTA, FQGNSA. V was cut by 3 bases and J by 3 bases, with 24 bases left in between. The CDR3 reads CASSFEQGLGLVHYEQYF. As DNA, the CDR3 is TGTGCCAGCAGCTTCGAACAGGGTCTGGGATTGGTCCACTACGAGCAGTACTTC. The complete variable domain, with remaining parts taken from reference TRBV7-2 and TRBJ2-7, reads GAGVSQSPSNKVTEKGKDVELRCDPISGHTALYWYRQSLGQGLEFLIYFQGNSAPDKSGLPSDRFSAERTGGSVSTLTIQRTQQEDSAVYLCASSFEQGLGLVHYEQYFGPGTRLTVT.

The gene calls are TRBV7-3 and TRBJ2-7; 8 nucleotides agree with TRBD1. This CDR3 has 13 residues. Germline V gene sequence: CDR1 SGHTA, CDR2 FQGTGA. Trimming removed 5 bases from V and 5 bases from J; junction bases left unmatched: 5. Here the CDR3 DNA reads TGTGCCAGCAGCCAGGACAGGGCCAACGAGCAGTACTTC. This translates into CASSQDRANEQYF.

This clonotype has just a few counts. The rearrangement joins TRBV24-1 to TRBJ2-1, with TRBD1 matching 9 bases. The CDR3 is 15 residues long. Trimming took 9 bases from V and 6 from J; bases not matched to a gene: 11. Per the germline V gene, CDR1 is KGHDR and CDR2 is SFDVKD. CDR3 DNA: TGTGCCACCCGACCCTCGGGACAGGGTGGCAATGAGCAGTTCTTC. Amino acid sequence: CATRPSGQGGNEQFF.

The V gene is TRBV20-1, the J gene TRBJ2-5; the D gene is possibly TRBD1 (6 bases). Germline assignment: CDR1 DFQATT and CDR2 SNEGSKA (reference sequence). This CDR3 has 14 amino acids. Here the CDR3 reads CSVAGRDTQETQYF. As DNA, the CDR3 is TGCAGCGTTGCAGGCAGGGACACTCAAGAGACCCAGTACTTC.

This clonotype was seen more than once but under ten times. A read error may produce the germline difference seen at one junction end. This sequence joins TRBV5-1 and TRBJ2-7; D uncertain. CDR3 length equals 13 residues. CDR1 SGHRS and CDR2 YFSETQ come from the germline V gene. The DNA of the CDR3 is TGTGCCAGCAGCTTTTTACCCCAATACGAGCAGTACTTC. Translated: CASSFLPQYEQYF.

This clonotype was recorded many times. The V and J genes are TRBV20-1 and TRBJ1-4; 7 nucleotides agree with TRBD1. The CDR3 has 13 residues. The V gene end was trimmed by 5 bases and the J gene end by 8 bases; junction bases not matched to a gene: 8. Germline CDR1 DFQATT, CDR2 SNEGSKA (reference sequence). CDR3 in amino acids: CSAGTGEGEKLFF. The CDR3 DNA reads TGCAGTGCTGGTACAGGGGAAGGAGAAAAACTGTTTTTT.

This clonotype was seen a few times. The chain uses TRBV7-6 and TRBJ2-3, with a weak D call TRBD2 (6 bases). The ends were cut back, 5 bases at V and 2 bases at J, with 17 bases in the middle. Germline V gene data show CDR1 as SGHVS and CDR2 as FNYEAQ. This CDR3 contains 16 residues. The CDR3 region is CASSPFGAGYTDTQYF. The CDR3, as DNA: TGTGCCAGCAGCCCCTTTGGCGCGGGGTACACAGATACGCAGTATTTT. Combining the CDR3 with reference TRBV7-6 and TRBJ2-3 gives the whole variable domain GAGVSQSPRYKVTKRGQDVALRCDPISGHVSLYWYRQALGQGPEFLTYFNYEAQQDKSGLPNDRFSAERPEGSISTLTIQRTEQRDSAMYRCASSPFGAGYTDTQYFGPGTRLTVL.

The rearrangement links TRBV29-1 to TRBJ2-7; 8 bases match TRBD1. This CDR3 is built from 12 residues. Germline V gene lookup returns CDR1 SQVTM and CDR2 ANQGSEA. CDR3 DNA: TGCAGGCAGAGGCAGGGGGCTTACGAGCAGTACTTC. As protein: CRQRQGAYEQYF.

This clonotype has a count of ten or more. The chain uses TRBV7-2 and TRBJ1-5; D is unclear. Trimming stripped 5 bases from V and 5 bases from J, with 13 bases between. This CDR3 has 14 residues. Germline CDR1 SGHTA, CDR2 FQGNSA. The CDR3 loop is CASSKDQSYQPQHF. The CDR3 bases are TGTGCCAGCAGCAAAGATCAGTCTTATCAGCCCCAGCATTTT.

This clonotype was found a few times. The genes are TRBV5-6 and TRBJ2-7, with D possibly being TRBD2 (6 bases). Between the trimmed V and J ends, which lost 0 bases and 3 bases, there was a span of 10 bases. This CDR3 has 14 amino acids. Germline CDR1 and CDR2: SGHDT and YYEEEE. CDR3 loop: CASSLETRFYEQYF. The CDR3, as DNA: TGTGCCAGCAGCTTGGAGACTAGATTCTACGAGCAGTACTTC.

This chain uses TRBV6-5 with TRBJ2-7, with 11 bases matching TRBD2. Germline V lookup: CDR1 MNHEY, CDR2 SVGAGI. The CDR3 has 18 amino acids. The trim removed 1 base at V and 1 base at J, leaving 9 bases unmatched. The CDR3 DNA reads TGTGCCAGCAGTTACTTGGCTAGCGGGGGGTCCGCATCCTACGAGCAGTACTTC. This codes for CASSYLASGGSASYEQYF.

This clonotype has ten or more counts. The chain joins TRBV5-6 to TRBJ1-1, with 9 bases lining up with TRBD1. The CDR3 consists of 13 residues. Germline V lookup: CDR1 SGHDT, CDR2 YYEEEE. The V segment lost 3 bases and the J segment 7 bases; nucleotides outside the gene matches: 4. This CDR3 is CASSWDRVSEAFF. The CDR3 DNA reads TGTGCCAGCAGCTGGGACAGGGTTAGTGAAGCTTTCTTT.

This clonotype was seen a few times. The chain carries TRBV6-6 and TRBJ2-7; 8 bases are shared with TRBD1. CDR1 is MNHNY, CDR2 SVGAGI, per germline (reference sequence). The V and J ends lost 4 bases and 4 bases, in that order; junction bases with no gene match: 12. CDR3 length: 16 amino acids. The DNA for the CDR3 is TGTGCCAGCAGTTTCCTCGGACAGGGTTTGAGTTACGAGCAGTACTTC. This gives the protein CASSFLGQGLSYEQYF.

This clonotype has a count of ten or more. The DNA for the CDR3 is TGCGCCAGCAGCTTGACAGGGTATGAAGCTTTCTTT. Translated, it gives CASSLTGYEAFF. This rearrangement joins TRBV5-1 to TRBJ1-1; D may be TRBD1 (6 bases). The germline V gene has CDR1 SGHRS and CDR2 YFSETQ. The CDR3 totals 12 residues. The V gene lost 1 base and the J gene lost 7 bases, with 8 bases spanning the gap.

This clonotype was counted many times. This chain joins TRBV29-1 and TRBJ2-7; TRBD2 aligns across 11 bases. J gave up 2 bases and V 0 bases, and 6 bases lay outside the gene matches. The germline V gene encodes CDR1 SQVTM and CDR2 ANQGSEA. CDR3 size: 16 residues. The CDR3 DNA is TGCAGCGTTGAAGATTGGTCTAGCGGGAGGCCCTACGAGCAGTACTTC. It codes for CSVEDWSSGRPYEQYF.

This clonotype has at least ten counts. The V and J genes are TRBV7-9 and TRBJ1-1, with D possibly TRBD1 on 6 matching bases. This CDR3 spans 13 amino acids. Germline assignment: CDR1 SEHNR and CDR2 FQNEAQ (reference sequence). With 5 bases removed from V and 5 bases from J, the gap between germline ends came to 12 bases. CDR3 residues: CASSRAQGTEAFF. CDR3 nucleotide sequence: TGTGCCAGCAGCCGGGCACAGGGAACTGAAGCTTTCTTT.